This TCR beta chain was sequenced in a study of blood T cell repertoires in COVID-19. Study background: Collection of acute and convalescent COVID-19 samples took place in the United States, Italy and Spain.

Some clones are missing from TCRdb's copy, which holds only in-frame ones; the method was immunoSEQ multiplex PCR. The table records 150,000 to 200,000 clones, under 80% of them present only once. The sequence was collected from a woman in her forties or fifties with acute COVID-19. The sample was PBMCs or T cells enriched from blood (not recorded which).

The CDR3 protein is CVARVAGRTEAFF. For the CDR3, the DNA is TGTGTGGCCCGAGTCGCAGGGCGTACTGAAGCTTTCTTT. J is TRBJ1-1 and V is TRBV28, with D tentatively TRBD1 (5 bases). Germline lookup yields CDR1 MDHEN and CDR2 SYDVKM. The CDR3 runs 13 residues. Using reference TRBV28 and TRBJ1-1 for the parts outside the CDR3, the full variable domain is DVKVTQSSRYLVKRTGEKVFLECVQDMDHENMFWYRQDPGLGLRLIYFSYDVKMKEKGDIPEGYSVSREKKERFSLILESASTNQTSMYLCVARVAGRTEAFFGQGTRLTVV.